The 28 T cell receptor beta chains below come from one sample, sequenced in a study of T cell responses to AZD1222 COVID-19 vaccine. Profiling relied on immunoSEQ multiplex PCR, and the TCRdb table lists in-frame clones only, not all of them. The sample has about 120,000 clones, 70% to 90% seen once. This specimen consisted of peripheral blood, obtained on day 0 of AZD1222 vaccination. Every receptor here comes from an adult in good health.

The rearrangement joins TRBV5-1 to TRBJ2-7, with D tentatively TRBD1 (6 bases). Germline values: CDR1 SGHRS, CDR2 YFSETQ. Trimming cost V 0 bases and J 0 bases, with 10 bases left between them. The CDR3 contains 15 residues. The CDR3 loop reads CASSLDRTASYEQYF. As DNA, the CDR3 is TGCGCCAGCAGCTTGGATCGGACAGCCTCCTACGAGCAGTACTTC.

This clone was counted once. The chain carries TRBV6-5 and TRBJ2-7; tentative D call: TRBD1 (5 bases). The CDR3 consists of 13 residues. V was clipped by 6 bases and J by 5 bases, with 14 bases between them. CDR1 and CDR2 (germline): MNHEY, SVGAGI. CDR3 DNA: TGTGCCAGCAGCCGCACCAAGGACAACGAGCAGTACTTC. Translating it yields CASSRTKDNEQYF.

J is TRBJ1-1 and V is TRBV30; 9 positions match TRBD1. The CDR3 contains 13 residues. V dropped 1 base and J dropped 6; count of bases not matched to a gene: 3. Germline V gene lookup returns CDR1 GTSNPN and CDR2 SVGIG (reference sequence). The CDR3 DNA follows: TGTGCCTGGAGTGGACAGGGGGGCTCTGAAGCTTTCTTT. It yields the protein CAWSGQGGSEAFF.

The chain employs TRBV7-3 and TRBJ2-6; D remains ambiguous. CDR3 length: 13 amino acids. Germline assignment: CDR1 SGHTA and CDR2 FQGTGA. V was clipped by 9 bases and J by 0 bases, with 6 bases between them. In nucleotides, the CDR3 is TGTGCCAGTTCCTACTCTGGGGCCAACGTCCTGACTTTC. Translation gives CASSYSGANVLTF. Based on the CDR3 plus reference TRBV7-3 and TRBJ2-6, the full variable domain is GAGVSQTPSNKVTEKGKYVELRCDPISGHTALYWYRQSLGQGPEFLIYFQGTGAADDSGLPNDRFFAVRPEGSVSTLKIQRTERGDSAVYLCASSYSGANVLTFGAGSRLTVL.

The genes are TRBV25-1 and TRBJ1-2; 8 bases match TRBD1. V trimming: 3 bases; J trimming: 8 bases; junction bases outside the gene matches: 8. Germline CDR1 reads MGHDK; CDR2 reads SYGVNS. The CDR3 extends over 14 amino acids. This CDR3 is CASSDYQGAKGYTF. CDR3 coding DNA: TGTGCCAGCAGTGATTACCAGGGGGCGAAAGGCTACACCTTC.

Regarding this clone: Other DNA sequences in the sample encode the same CDR3. V and J are TRBV3-1 (or the pseudogene TRBV3-2) and TRBJ2-1; D perhaps matches TRBD2 (5 bases). The germline V and J ends were trimmed by 4 bases and 5 bases, with 6 bases remaining between them. Germline V gives CDR1 LGHDT, CDR2 YNNKEL (reference sequence). This CDR3 region has 12 residues. CDR3 sequence (DNA): TGTGCCAGCAGCCGAGGGCACAATGAGCAGTTCTTC. Translated: CASSRGHNEQFF.

The V gene is TRBV28, the J gene TRBJ1-1, with D unresolved. Trimming shortened V by 2 bases and J by 4 bases, and 14 bases separated the two germline ends. The CDR3 is made up of 15 amino acids. Germline CDR1 reads MDHEN; CDR2 reads SYDVKM. CDR3 DNA: TGTGCCAGCAGTTTAACAGCAGCCGTGGGCACTGAAGCTTTCTTT. Encoded protein: CASSLTAAVGTEAFF.

This clone occurred many times. The chain carries TRBV2 and TRBJ1-6; possibly TRBD1 for D (6 bases). The V gene's germline CDR1 is SNHLY and CDR2 FYNNEI. The V end was cut by 1 base, the J end by 7 bases, with 8 bases between. The CDR3 is made up of 14 amino acids. The chain's CDR3 is CASSEGTANSPLHF. The CDR3 DNA sequence: TGTGCCAGCAGTGAAGGGACAGCGAATTCACCCCTCCACTTT.

This chain uses TRBV3-1 (or the pseudogene TRBV3-2) with TRBJ1-2; maybe TRBD1 (5 bases). Deletions cut 1 base from V and 4 bases from J, with 7 bases between. Germline CDR1 and CDR2: LGHDT and YNNKEL (reference sequence). The CDR3 is 13 amino acids. CDR3 region: CASSQGGGYGYTF. DNA of the CDR3: TGTGCCAGCAGCCAAGGTGGGGGCTATGGCTACACCTTC.

V is TRBV20-1 and J is TRBJ2-7; D perhaps matches TRBD2 (5 bases). Trimming removed 4 bases at V and 9 bases at J, with 13 bases between. The CDR3 runs 11 residues. Germline CDR1 and CDR2: DFQATT and SNEGSKA (reference sequence). The CDR3 region has the DNA TGCAGTGCTAACGAGGGCCTCGGGCAGTACTTC. Translating gives CSANEGLGQYF.

This chain uses TRBV5-5 with TRBJ2-7, with TRBD1 identical over 9 bases. V lost 2 bases to trimming and J lost 6 bases; unmatched junction nucleotides: 12. The CDR3 length is 16 residues. Germline CDR1 reads SGHKS; CDR2 reads YYEKEE (reference sequence). The CDR3 coding sequence is TGTGCCAGCAGCTTTCTGCGCGTACAGGGGGCCGGCGAGCAGTACTTC. Protein: CASSFLRVQGAGEQYF.

This chain links TRBV18 with TRBJ1-1, with D perhaps matching TRBD1 (5 bases). CDR1 and CDR2 (germline): KGHSH, LQKENI. The ends were cut back, 5 bases at V and 8 bases at J, with 15 bases in the middle. CDR3 length: 13 residues. The CDR3 here is CASSDNQGGEAFF. The CDR3, as DNA: TGTGCCAGCTCAGACAATCAGGGTGGCGAAGCTTTCTTT.

The V call is TRBV29-1, the J call TRBJ2-7, with 13 bases identical to TRBD2. The CDR3 has 16 amino acids. Germline CDR1 is SQVTM and CDR2 is ANQGSEA. J was trimmed by 3 bases and V by 6 bases; bases with no gene match: 11. The CDR3, as DNA: TGCAGCGTGTGGGGGGTGGGACTAGCGGGGAGCTACGAGCAGTACTTC. Translating it yields CSVWGVGLAGSYEQYF.

This clone was counted between two and nine times. This chain connects TRBV28 to TRBJ2-5; D remains unclear. This CDR3 region has 14 residues. Trimming took off 5 bases at V and 3 bases at J, with 13 bases between the two ends. Germline V lookup: CDR1 MDHEN, CDR2 SYDVKM. CDR3 sequence reads: CASSSIQDEETQYF. The CDR3 DNA reads as TGTGCCAGCAGTAGTATCCAGGACGAAGAGACCCAGTACTTC.

This chain uses TRBV7-8 with TRBJ2-7, with 7 bases that match TRBD2. V dropped 5 bases and J dropped 7; count of bases not matched to a gene: 17. Germline assignment: CDR1 SGHVS and CDR2 FQNEAQ. This CDR3 contains 16 residues. The CDR3, as DNA: TGTGCCAGCAGCCACATAACTAGCGCCCACCCCTCTGAGCAGTACTTC. This sequence encodes CASSHITSAHPSEQYF. The full variable domain, rest sourced from reference TRBV7-8 and TRBJ2-7, is GAGVSQSPRYKVAKRGQDVALRCDPISGHVSLFWYQQALGQGPEFLTYFQNEAQLDKSGLPSDRFFAERPEGSVSTLKIQRTQQEDSAVYLCASSHITSAHPSEQYFGPGTRLTVT.

The gene calls are TRBV9 and TRBJ1-3, with no clear D. Germline CDR1 reads SGDLS; CDR2 reads YYNGEE. The CDR3 spans 12 residues. Trimming stripped 4 bases from V and 7 bases from J, with 9 bases between. The CDR3 sequence is CASSPGRNTIYF. The CDR3 DNA is TGTGCCAGCAGCCCCGGAAGGAACACCATATATTTT. The whole variable domain, remainder taken from reference TRBV9 and TRBJ1-3, is DSGVTQTPKHLITATGQRVTLRCSPRSGDLSVYWYQQSLDQGLQFLIQYYNGEERAKGNILERFSAQQFPDLHSELNLSSLELGDSALYFCASSPGRNTIYFGEGSWLTVV.

This clone was observed once. The V call is TRBV30, the J call TRBJ2-3; 11 bases match TRBD2. CDR3 length: 14 amino acids. J gave up 4 bases and V 0 bases, and 0 bases lay outside the gene matches. Germline lookup yields CDR1 GTSNPN and CDR2 SVGIG (reference sequence). CDR3 nucleotide sequence: TGTGCCTGGAGTGTTAGCGGGGGGGCAGATACGCAGTATTTT. This encodes CAWSVSGGADTQYF.

This chain connects TRBV9 to TRBJ1-2, with D unresolved. The CDR3 contains 13 residues. Germline lookup yields CDR1 SGDLS and CDR2 YYNGEE. V lost 4 bases and J 8 bases, leaving 15 bases between the germline ends. The CDR3 reads CASSMQNPLGYTF. CDR3 nucleotide sequence: TGTGCCAGCAGCATGCAGAACCCCCTCGGCTACACCTTC.

Here the CDR3 reads CASSPQGNVNSPLHF. As DNA, the CDR3 is TGTGCCAGCTCACCGCAGGGGAACGTTAATTCACCCCTCCACTTT. The chain recombines TRBV18 with TRBJ1-6, with D perhaps TRBD1 (6 bases). The CDR3 length is 15 residues. Germline assignment: CDR1 KGHSH and CDR2 LQKENI. V lost 3 bases to trimming and J lost 6 bases, with 12 bases between them.

The V gene is TRBV5-4, the J gene TRBJ2-5; 7 bases align to TRBD2. This CDR3 spans 14 amino acids. CDR1 and CDR2 from the germline V gene are SGHNT and YYREEE (reference sequence). Trimming at V came to 0 bases and at J to 5 bases, leaving 4 bases not matched to a gene. The CDR3 sequence: CASSLAGGTETQYF. The CDR3, as DNA: TGTGCCAGCAGCTTGGCGGGGGGAACTGAGACCCAGTACTTC. Supplemented by reference TRBV5-4 and TRBJ2-5, the full variable domain reads ETGVTQSPTHLIKTRGQQVTLRCSSQSGHNTVSWYQQALGQGPQFIFQYYREEENGRGNFPPRFSGLQFPNYSSELNVNALELDDSALYLCASSLAGGTETQYFGPGTRLLVL.

The chain couples TRBV6-5 to TRBJ2-7; 8 nucleotides line up with TRBD2. CDR1 and CDR2 from the germline V gene are MNHEY and SVGAGI. V lost 2 bases to trimming and J lost 2 bases; unmatched junction nucleotides: 2. The CDR3 totals 14 residues. The CDR3 spells CASSYGGGTYEQYF. The CDR3 nucleotides read TGTGCCAGCAGTTACGGCGGGGGGACCTACGAGCAGTACTTC.

J is TRBJ1-4 and V is TRBV20-1; D unresolved. Trimming removed 3 bases from V and 0 bases from J, with 8 bases in between. From germline, CDR1 is DFQATT and CDR2 SNEGSKA (reference sequence). The CDR3 spans 14 residues. CDR3 bases: TGCAGTGCTAGTCAGGCAGCAACTAATGAAAAACTGTTTTTT. It encodes CSASQAATNEKLFF.

The V gene is TRBV5-1, the J gene TRBJ2-7; 10 nucleotides align to TRBD2. V trimming: 3 bases; J trimming: 0 bases; junction bases outside the gene matches: 6. The germline V gene has CDR1 SGHRS and CDR2 YFSETQ. This CDR3 is built from 16 residues. Here the CDR3 reads CASSWTLAGVSYEQYF. The CDR3 coding sequence is TGCGCCAGCAGCTGGACCCTAGCGGGGGTCTCCTACGAGCAGTACTTC.

V and J are TRBV4-1 and TRBJ2-2; TRBD2 aligns across 12 bases. The CDR3 runs 19 residues. Germline CDR1 MGHRA, CDR2 YSYEKL. V lost 0 bases to trimming and J lost 7 bases; unmatched junction nucleotides: 12. This CDR3 reads CASSQDLASGGARDGELFF. CDR3 bases: TGCGCCAGCAGCCAAGATTTGGCTAGCGGGGGGGCAAGGGACGGGGAGCTGTTTTTT.

The chain joins TRBV7-9 to TRBJ1-2; 8 nucleotides align to TRBD1. V was pared by 2 bases and J by 8 bases, with 4 bases of the junction left unmatched. The germline V gene encodes CDR1 SEHNR and CDR2 FQNEAQ (reference sequence). There are 13 residues in the CDR3. The CDR3 protein is CASSLQGAGGYTF. In nucleotides, the CDR3 is TGTGCCAGCAGCTTACAGGGGGCGGGCGGCTACACCTTC.

This chain joins TRBV4-1 and TRBJ2-4, with TRBD1 matching over 7 bases. Germline trimming cut 0 bases from V and 2 bases from J; bases unmatched to any gene: 7. The CDR3 has 17 residues. In germline, CDR1 is MGHRA, CDR2 YSYEKL. The CDR3: CASSQDWGQLPKNIQYF. CDR3 nucleotide sequence: TGCGCCAGCAGCCAAGATTGGGGACAGCTCCCCAAAAACATTCAGTACTTC.

This sequence joins TRBV3-1 (or the pseudogene TRBV3-2) and TRBJ1-1, with D possibly being TRBD1 (5 bases). The CDR3 loop spans 14 amino acids. V lost 0 bases and J 3 bases, leaving 8 bases between the germline ends. CDR1 LGHDT and CDR2 YNNKEL come from the germline V gene (reference sequence). The CDR3: CASSQDGGDTEAFF. CDR3 DNA sequence: TGTGCCAGCAGCCAAGACGGGGGGGACACTGAAGCTTTCTTT.

V is TRBV6-6 and J is TRBJ1-6; possibly TRBD1 for D (6 bases). The CDR3 has 18 amino acids. V was clipped by 5 bases and J by 5 bases, with 22 bases between them. Germline V gives CDR1 MNHNY, CDR2 SVGAGI (reference sequence). CDR3 protein: CASSPRGEQGRNNSPLHF. Here the CDR3 DNA reads TGTGCCAGCAGTCCGCGAGGGGAACAGGGTCGAAATAATTCACCCCTCCACTTT.